A selection of T cell receptor beta chains follows, all from one sample in a study of cytomegalovirus exposure and HLA in healthy donors. The table came from immunoSEQ multiplex PCR; TCRdb's copy has only in-frame clones and leaves some out. The sample holds 90,000 to 120,000 clones; 60% to 75% are singletons and the top ten take 7.8%. Sequencing was performed on PBMCs. The receptors were gathered from a man younger than 45 in good health and CMV-seronegative. CDR3s include the opening cysteine and the closing phenylalanine or tryptophan. The D gene is left open where the match is weak. Some rows have no size entry. The others give once, few or many, or a class for an expanded clone.

v_call,d_call,j_call,cdr3_length,clone_size,cdr3_nt,cdr3_aa
TRBV4-2,TRBD2,TRBJ2-1,18,-,TGTGCCAGCAGCCAAGGCCCGTTGATTAGCGGGGGGGCTAGAGAGCAGTTCTTC,CASSQGPLISGGAREQFF
TRBV30,TRBD2,TRBJ2-7,13,-,TGTGCCTGGAGAGCGGGGATGTCCTACGAGCAGTACTTC,CAWRAGMSYEQYF
TRBV28,TRBD1,TRBJ1-2,16,-,TGTGCCAGCAGTTTAGGGGACAGGGGGCCGGGAGAAGGCTACACCTTC,CASSLGDRGPGEGYTF
TRBV9,TRBD1,TRBJ1-4,15,few,TGTGCCAGCAACACCGGACAGGGAACGTATGAAAAACTGTTTTTT,CASNTGQGTYEKLFF
TRBV28,TRBD2,TRBJ2-5,15,-,TGTGCCAGCAGTTATTCGGGACTAGCGAGAGAGACCCAGTACTTC,CASSYSGLARETQYF
TRBV30,-,TRBJ2-3,14,-,TGTGCCTGGAGTGTAACCAGGGTGACAGATACGCAGTATTTT,CAWSVTRVTDTQYF
TRBV2,TRBD1,TRBJ2-2,15,once,TGTGCCAGCAGTGTTGGCAGGGGGCGGACCGGGGAGCTGTTTTTT,CASSVGRGRTGELFF
TRBV6-1,TRBD2,TRBJ2-1,12,-,TGTGCCAGCAGTGAAAAGGGGAGGGCGCAGTTCTTC,CASSEKGRAQFF
TRBV18,TRBD1,TRBJ1-5,17,-,TGTGCCAGCTCACCACAGTGGACAGGGGTTGGAGATCAGCCCCAGCATTTT,CASSPQWTGVGDQPQHF
TRBV19,TRBD1,TRBJ1-3,15,-,TGTGCCAGTAGTACCGGGACAGGGGCTGGAAACACCATATATTTT,CASSTGTGAGNTIYF
TRBV6-1,-,TRBJ1-1,15,-,TGTGCCAGCAGTGAACTGACAGGTATGAACACTGAAGCTTTCTTT,CASSELTGMNTEAFF
TRBV4-2,TRBD1,TRBJ1-2,13,-,TGTGCCAGCAGCCAAGAAACAGGGGATGGCTACACCTTC,CASSQETGDGYTF
TRBV7-2,TRBD2,TRBJ2-2,14,-,TGTGCCAGCAGCTTAACTAGCGGGACCGGGGAGCTGTTTTTT,CASSLTSGTGELFF
TRBV30,-,TRBJ1-1,15,-,TGTGCCTGGAGCTCCGGAACCCAGGGGTTGACTGAAGCTTTCTTT,CAWSSGTQGLTEAFF
TRBV5-1,-,TRBJ1-1,15,few,TGCGCCAGCAGCTTGGATGGAGTCAGGGACACTGAAGCTTTCTTT,CASSLDGVRDTEAFF
TRBV9,-,TRBJ2-7,14,-,TGTGCCAGCAGCGTAGGACAGAGCTCCTACGAGCAGTACTTC,CASSVGQSSYEQYF
TRBV30,-,TRBJ2-2,14,-,TGTGCCTGGAGTCACTTGGGGCCCTCCGGGGAGCTGTTTTTT,CAWSHLGPSGELFF
TRBV5-1,-,TRBJ2-1,15,-,TGCGCCAGCAGCTTGGGGGCCTCCTCCTACAATGAGCAGTTCTTC,CASSLGASSYNEQFF
TRBV9,-,TRBJ2-7,14,-,TGTGCCAGCAGCGTAGGACTAACGGGTTACGAGCAGTACTTC,CASSVGLTGYEQYF
TRBV2,-,TRBJ2-7,15,-,TGTGCCAGCAGTGAAATAACTAGTTCATCCTACGAGCAGTACTTC,CASSEITSSSYEQYF
TRBV5-4,TRBD2,TRBJ2-2,18,-,TGTGCCAGCAGCTTGTGGGCACTAGCGGGAGGGCCGGGCGGGGAGCTGTTTTTT,CASSLWALAGGPGGELFF
TRBV28,TRBD2,TRBJ2-1,16,few,TGTGCCAGCAGTTTTACCGGGACTAGCGGGATCAATGAGCAGTTCTTC,CASSFTGTSGINEQFF
TRBV6-1,-,TRBJ1-6,17,-,TGTGCCAGCAGTGAAGCGTTGGGAGGGGCATGGAATTCACCCCTCCACTTT,CASSEALGGAWNSPLHF
TRBV19,-,TRBJ1-5,15,-,TGTGCCAGTAGTATCGAGGTCTATAGCAATCAGCCCCAGCATTTT,CASSIEVYSNQPQHF
TRBV27,TRBD2,TRBJ2-7,13,-,TGTGCCAGCGGCCCGGCGGGGGGGCCCGAGCAGTACTTC,CASGPAGGPEQYF
TRBV2,TRBD1,TRBJ2-7,14,once,TGTGCCAGCCTACAGGACAGGGGACCCTACGAGCAGTACTTC,CASLQDRGPYEQYF
TRBV6-6,TRBD2,TRBJ2-5,16,few,TGTGCCAGCAGTTACCCTAGCGGGGGGGCCGCGGAGACCCAGTACTTC,CASSYPSGGAAETQYF
TRBV5-6,-,TRBJ2-7,12,-,TGTGCCAGCAGCGTGACAGGCTTCGAGCAGTACTTC,CASSVTGFEQYF